This T cell receptor beta chain is drawn from a study of T cell repertoires in cytomegalovirus infection. TCRdb analysed the reads with MiXCR anew, one entry per CDR3 protein. The table lists around 130,000 distinct CDR3 sequences, 8.8% of them singletons. Per germline, CDR1 MNHNS and CDR2 SASEGT. V was pared by 6 bases and J by 8 bases, with 6 bases of the junction left unmatched. The CDR3 loop spans 14 amino acids. This clonotype has ten or more counts. The chain employs TRBV6-1 and TRBJ2-1; 11 bases line up with TRBD1. This clonotype was sampled from a human donor in good health (CMV status not recorded). Some clones in this sample may be carry-over from other donors' samples. Sequencing used PBMCs. CDR3 loop: CASSPRTGGYEQFF. DNA of the CDR3: TGTGCCAGCAGCCCCAGGACAGGGGGCTATGAGCAGTTCTTC.